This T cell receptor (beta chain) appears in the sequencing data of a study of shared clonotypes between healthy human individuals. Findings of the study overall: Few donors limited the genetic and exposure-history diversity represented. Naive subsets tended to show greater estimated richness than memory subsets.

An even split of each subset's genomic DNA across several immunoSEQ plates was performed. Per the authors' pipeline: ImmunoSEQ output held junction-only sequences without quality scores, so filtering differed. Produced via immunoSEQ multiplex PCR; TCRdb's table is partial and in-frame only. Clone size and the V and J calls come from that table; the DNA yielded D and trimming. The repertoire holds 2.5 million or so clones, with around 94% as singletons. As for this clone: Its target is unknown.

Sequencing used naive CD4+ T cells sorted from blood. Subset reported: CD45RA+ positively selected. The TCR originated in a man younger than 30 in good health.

This chain's CDR3 is CASSEDGSGANVLTF. The CDR3 bases are TGTGCCAGCAGTGAAGACGGCTCTGGGGCCAACGTCCTGACTTTC. V usage is TRBV2 and J usage is TRBJ2-6; D unresolved. Germline CDR1 and CDR2: SNHLY and FYNNEI. The length of the CDR3 is 15 residues. The V end lost 1 base, the J end lost 0 bases, and 4 bases lay between the germline ends.